This T cell receptor beta chain was documented in a study of T cells after yellow fever vaccination. Details on this clonotype: Its antigen remains unidentified.

Findings of the study overall: Researchers cautioned that FACS-sorted repertoires could harbor abundant clonotypes contaminating from the bulk population.

This CDR3 spans 16 amino acids. V was clipped by 7 bases and J by 4 bases; unmatched bases: 14. Germline-derived CDR1 and CDR2 are LGHNT and FRNRAP. Using its own MiXCR run on the 5' RACE reads, TCRdb lists one record per CDR3 protein. The profile shows around 360,000 distinct CDR3 sequences, approximately 10% of them singletons. The input for sequencing was PBMCs, taken on the day of the first yellow fever vaccination. V gene TRBV12-5 combines with J gene TRBJ2-3; 7 bases fit TRBD2. This clonotype originated in a man between 18 and 29 years old who received the YFV17D yellow fever vaccine. DNA of the CDR3: TGTGCTAGTGTCAACCTCGGCCGGGGGGTGCCAGATACGCAGTATTTT. The encoded protein is CASVNLGRGVPDTQYF.